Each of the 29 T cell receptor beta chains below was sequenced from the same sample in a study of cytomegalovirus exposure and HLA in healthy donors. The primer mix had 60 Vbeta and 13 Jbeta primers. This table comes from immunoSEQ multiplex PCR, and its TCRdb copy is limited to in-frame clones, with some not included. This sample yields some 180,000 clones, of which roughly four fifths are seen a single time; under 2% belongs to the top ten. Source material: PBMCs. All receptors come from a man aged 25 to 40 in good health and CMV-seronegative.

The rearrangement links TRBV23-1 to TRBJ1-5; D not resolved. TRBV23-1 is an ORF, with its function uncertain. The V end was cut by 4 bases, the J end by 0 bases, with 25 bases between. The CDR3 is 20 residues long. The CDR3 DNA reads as TGCGCCAGCAGTCTCCTGCCCGGCCCTAAGACGGGTTCTAGCAATCAGCCCCAGCATTTT. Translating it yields CASSLLPGPKTGSSNQPQHF.

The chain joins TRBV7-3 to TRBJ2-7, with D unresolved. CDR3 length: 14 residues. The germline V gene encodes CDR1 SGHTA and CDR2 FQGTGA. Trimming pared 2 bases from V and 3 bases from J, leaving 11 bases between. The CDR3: CASSLYSTGYEQYF. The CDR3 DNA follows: TGTGCCAGCAGCTTATATAGCACCGGCTACGAGCAGTACTTC.

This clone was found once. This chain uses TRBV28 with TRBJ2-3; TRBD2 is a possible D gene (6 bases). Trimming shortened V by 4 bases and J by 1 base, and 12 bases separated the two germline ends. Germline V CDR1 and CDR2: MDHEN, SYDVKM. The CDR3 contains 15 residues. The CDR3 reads CASSSPWGGTDTQYF. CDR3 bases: TGTGCCAGCAGTTCCCCTTGGGGGGGCACAGATACGCAGTATTTT.

CDR3 in DNA: TGTGCCAGCAGCCCCGGGACTAGCGGGAGAAGGGCGGGGAGAGAGACCCAGTACTTC. Translated, it gives CASSPGTSGRRAGRETQYF. V usage is TRBV7-9 and J usage is TRBJ2-5; 14 bases align to TRBD2. Germline assignment: CDR1 SEHNR and CDR2 FQNEAQ (reference sequence). J lost 4 bases, V lost 5 bases, and 15 bases had no gene match. This CDR3 comprises 19 residues.

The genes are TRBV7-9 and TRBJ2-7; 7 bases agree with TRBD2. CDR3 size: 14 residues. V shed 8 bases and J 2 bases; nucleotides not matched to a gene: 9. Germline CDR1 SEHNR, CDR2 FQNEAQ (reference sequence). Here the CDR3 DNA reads TGTGCCAGCCGCCCGTCAGCGGGGACCTACGAGCAGTACTTC. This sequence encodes CASRPSAGTYEQYF.

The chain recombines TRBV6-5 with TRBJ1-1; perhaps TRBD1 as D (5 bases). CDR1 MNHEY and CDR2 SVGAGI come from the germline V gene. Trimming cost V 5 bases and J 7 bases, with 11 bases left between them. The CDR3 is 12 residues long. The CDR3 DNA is TGTGCCAGCAGTACACGGGACTTTGAAGCTTTCTTT. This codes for CASSTRDFEAFF.

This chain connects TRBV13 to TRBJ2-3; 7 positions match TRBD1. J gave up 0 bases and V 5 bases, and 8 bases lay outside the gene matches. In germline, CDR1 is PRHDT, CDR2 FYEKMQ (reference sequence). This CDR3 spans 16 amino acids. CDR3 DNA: TGTGCCAGCAGCCCGCGAGGACAGGTCAGCACAGATACGCAGTATTTT. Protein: CASSPRGQVSTDTQYF.

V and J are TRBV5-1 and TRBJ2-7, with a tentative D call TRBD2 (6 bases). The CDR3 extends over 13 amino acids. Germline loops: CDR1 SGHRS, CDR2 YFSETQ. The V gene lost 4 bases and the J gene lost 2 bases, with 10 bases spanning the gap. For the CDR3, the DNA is TGCGCCAGCAGCCGCGGGACGACCTACGAGCAGTACTTC. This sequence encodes CASSRGTTYEQYF.

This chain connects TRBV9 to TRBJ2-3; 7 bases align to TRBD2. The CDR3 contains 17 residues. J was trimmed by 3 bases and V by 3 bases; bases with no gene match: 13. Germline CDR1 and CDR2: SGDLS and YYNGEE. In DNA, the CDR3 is TGTGCCAGCAGCGAGGGACTGGGCGGGGGACTAACAGATACGCAGTATTTT. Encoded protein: CASSEGLGGGLTDTQYF.

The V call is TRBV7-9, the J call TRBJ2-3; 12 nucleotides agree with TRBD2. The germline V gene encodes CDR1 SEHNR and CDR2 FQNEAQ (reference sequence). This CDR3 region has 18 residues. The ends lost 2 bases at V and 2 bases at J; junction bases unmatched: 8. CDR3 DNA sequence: TGTGCCAGCAGCTTATTACTAGCGGGAGGTGGTACCACAGATACGCAGTATTTT. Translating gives CASSLLLAGGGTTDTQYF.

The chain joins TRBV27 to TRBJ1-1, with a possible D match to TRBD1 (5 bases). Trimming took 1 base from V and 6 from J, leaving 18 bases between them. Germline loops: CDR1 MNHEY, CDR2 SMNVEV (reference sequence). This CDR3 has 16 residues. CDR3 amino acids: CASSLWAEGPLPEAFF. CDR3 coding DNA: TGTGCCAGCAGTTTATGGGCGGAGGGGCCCCTTCCTGAAGCTTTCTTT.

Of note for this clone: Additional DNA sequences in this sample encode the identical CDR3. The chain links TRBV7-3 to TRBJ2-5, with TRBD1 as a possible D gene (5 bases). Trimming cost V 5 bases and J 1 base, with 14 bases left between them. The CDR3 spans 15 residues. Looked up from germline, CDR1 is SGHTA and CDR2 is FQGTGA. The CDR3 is CASSLGGRVQETQYF. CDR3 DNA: TGTGCCAGCAGCCTCGGCGGCAGGGTCCAAGAGACCCAGTACTTC. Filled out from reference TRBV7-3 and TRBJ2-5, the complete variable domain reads GAGVSQTPSNKVTEKGKYVELRCDPISGHTALYWYRQSLGQGPEFLIYFQGTGAADDSGLPNDRFFAVRPEGSVSTLKIQRTERGDSAVYLCASSLGGRVQETQYFGPGTRLLVL.

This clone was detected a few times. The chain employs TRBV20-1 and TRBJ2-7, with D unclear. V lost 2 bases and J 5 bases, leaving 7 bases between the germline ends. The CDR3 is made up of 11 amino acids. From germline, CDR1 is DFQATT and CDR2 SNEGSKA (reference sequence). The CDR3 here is CSARLVDEQYF. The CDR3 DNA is TGCAGTGCTAGACTAGTAGACGAGCAGTACTTC.

CDR3 protein: CASSPSGVLGEQYF. CDR3 bases: TGCGCCAGCAGCCCCAGCGGGGTCCTGGGCGAGCAGTACTTC. V usage is TRBV5-1 and J usage is TRBJ2-7, with 7 bases identical to TRBD2. The CDR3 covers 14 residues. J lost 6 bases, V lost 4 bases, and 10 bases had no gene match. CDR1 and CDR2 from the germline V gene are SGHRS and YFSETQ. The full variable domain, with the rest looked up from reference TRBV5-1 and TRBJ2-7, is KAGVTQTPRYLIKTRGQQVTLSCSPISGHRSVSWYQQTPGQGLQFLFEYFSETQRNKGNFPGRFSGRQFSNSRSEMNVSTLELGDSALYLCASSPSGVLGEQYFGPGTRLTVT.

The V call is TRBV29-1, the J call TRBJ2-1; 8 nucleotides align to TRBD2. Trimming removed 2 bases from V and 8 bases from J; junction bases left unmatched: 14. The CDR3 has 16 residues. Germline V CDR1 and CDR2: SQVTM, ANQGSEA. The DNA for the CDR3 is TGCAGCGTTGAAAGGCGGCTAGCGGGCCCCAAACATGAGCAGTTCTTC. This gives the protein CSVERRLAGPKHEQFF.

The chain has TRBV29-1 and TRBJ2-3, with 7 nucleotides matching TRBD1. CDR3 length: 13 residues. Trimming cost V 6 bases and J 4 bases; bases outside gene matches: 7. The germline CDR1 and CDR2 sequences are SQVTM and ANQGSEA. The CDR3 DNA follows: TGCAGCGTCCGACAGGGCGCCGCAGATACGCAGTATTTT. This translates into CSVRQGAADTQYF.

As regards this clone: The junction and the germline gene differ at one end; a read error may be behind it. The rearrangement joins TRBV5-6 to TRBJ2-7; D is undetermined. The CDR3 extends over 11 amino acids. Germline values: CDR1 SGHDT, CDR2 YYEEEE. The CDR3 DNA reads TGTGCCAGCAGCTTCTCCTTCGAGCAGTACTTC. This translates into CASSFSFEQYF.

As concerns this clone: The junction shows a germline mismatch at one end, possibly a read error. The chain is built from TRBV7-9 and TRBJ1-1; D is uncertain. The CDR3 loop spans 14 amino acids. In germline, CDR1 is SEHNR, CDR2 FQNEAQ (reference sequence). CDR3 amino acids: CASSLIPANTEAFF. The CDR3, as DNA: TGTGCCAGCAGCTTAATACCAGCGAACACTGAAGCCTTCTTT.

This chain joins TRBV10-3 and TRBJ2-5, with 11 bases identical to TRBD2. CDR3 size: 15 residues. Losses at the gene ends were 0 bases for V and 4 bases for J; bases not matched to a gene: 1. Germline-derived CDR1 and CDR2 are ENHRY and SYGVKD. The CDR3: CAISESLAGGETQYF. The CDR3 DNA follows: TGTGCCATCAGTGAGTCGCTAGCGGGGGGAGAGACCCAGTACTTC.

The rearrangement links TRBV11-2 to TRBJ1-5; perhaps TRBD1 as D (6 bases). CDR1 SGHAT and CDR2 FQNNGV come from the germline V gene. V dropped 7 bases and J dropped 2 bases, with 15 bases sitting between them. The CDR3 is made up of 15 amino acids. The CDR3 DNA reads TGTGCCAGCACCCCCGGGGGGGCGGGCAATCAGCCCCAGCATTTT. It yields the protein CASTPGGAGNQPQHF.

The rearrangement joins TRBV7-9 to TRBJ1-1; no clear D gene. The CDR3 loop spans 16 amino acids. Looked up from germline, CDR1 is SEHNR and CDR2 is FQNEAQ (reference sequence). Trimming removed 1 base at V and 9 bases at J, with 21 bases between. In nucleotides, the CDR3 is TGTGCCAGCAGCTTAGTGGAGGTGGCGGGCGGGTCCCAAGCTTTCTTT. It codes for CASSLVEVAGGSQAFF. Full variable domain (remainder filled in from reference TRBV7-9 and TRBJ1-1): DTGVSQNPRHKITKRGQNVTFRCDPISEHNRLYWYRQTLGQGPEFLTYFQNEAQLEKSRLLSDRFSAERPKGSFSTLEIQRTEQGDSAMYLCASSLVEVAGGSQAFFGQGTRLTVV.

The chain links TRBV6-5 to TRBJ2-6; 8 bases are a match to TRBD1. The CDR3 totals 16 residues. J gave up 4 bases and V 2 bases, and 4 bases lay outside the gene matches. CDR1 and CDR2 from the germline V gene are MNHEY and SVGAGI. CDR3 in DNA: TGTGCCAGCAGTTACCAGGGGGCGGGAGGGGCCAACGTCCTGACTTTC. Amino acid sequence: CASSYQGAGGANVLTF.

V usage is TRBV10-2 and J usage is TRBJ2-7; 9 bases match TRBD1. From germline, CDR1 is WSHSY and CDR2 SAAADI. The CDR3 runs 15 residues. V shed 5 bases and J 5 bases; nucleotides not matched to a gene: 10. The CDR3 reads CASSRTGQGRNEQYF. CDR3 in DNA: TGCGCCAGCAGTAGAACAGGACAGGGGAGGAACGAGCAGTACTTC.

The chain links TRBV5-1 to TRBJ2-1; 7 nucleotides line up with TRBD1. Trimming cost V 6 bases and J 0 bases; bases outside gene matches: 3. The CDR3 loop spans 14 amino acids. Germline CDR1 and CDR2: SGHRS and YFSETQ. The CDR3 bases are TGCGCCAGCAACCGACAGGGCTCCTACAATGAGCAGTTCTTC. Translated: CASNRQGSYNEQFF.

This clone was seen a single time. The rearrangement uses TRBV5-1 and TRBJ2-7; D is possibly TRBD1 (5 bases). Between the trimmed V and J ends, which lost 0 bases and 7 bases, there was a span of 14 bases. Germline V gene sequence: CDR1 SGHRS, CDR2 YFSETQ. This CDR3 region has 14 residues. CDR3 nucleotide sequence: TGCGCCAGCAGCTTGGAAGCAGGGTGGATGGAGCAGTACTTC. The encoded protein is CASSLEAGWMEQYF.

The CDR3 protein is CASSFISSGNTIYF. The CDR3 nucleotides are TGTGCCAGCAGTTTCATTAGCTCTGGAAACACCATATATTTT. The chain links TRBV28 to TRBJ1-3; D is unclear. V lost 3 bases, J lost 0 bases, and 6 bases lay in between. This CDR3 contains 14 residues. Germline V gene sequence: CDR1 MDHEN, CDR2 SYDVKM.

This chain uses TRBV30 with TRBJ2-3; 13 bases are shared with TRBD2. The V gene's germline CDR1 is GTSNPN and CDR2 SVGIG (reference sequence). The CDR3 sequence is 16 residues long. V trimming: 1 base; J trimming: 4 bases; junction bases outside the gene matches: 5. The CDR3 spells CAWSAGLAGVSDTQYF. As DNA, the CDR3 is TGTGCCTGGAGTGCCGGACTAGCGGGAGTATCAGATACGCAGTATTTT.

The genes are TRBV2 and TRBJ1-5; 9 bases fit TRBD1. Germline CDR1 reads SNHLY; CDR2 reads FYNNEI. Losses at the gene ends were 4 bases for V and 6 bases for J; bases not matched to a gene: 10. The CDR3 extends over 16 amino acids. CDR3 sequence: CASSGRTGEGRQPQHF. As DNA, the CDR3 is TGTGCCAGCAGTGGAAGGACAGGGGAGGGTCGTCAGCCCCAGCATTTT.

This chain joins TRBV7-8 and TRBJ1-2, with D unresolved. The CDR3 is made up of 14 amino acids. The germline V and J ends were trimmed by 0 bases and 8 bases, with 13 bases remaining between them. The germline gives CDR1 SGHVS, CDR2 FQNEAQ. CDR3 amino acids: CASSLARSKEGYTF. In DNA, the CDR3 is TGTGCCAGCAGCTTAGCGCGTAGCAAAGAGGGCTACACCTTC.